Listed below are T cell receptor beta chains from one sample, sequenced in a study of cytomegalovirus exposure and HLA in healthy donors. Sequencing was performed with immunoSEQ multiplex PCR; in TCRdb, only in-frame clones are kept and a portion is missing. The repertoire includes tens of thousands of clones, 70% to 80% of them detected once, and more than 3.5% sits in the top ten. The sequencing input was PBMCs. The receptors stem from a young man in good health and CMV-seronegative. CDR3s include the opening cysteine and the closing phenylalanine or tryptophan. Each record gives: V gene, clone size, J gene, D gene, CDR3 protein, CDR3 DNA. D genes are given only for firm matches. Clone size appears in some rows only: once, few, many, or a class for an expanded clone.

TRBV6-6	NA	TRBJ1-3	NA	CASSEAPRYGNTIYF	TGTGCCAGCAGCGAGGCCCCGCGATACGGAAACACCATATATTTT
TRBV25-1	NA	TRBJ2-7	TRBD2	CASSPFRKGRGLGEQYF	TGTGCCAGCAGCCCATTCCGGAAGGGCAGGGGACTAGGCGAGCAGTACTTC
TRBV19	NA	TRBJ1-5	NA	CATQRANRAQQPQHF	TGTGCCACACAACGGGCTAACAGGGCTCAGCAGCCCCAGCATTTT
TRBV11-3	NA	TRBJ2-7	NA	CASSPRPGSYEQYF	TGTGCCAGCAGCCCCCGCCCAGGATCCTACGAGCAGTACTTC
TRBV10-2	NA	TRBJ2-1	NA	CASRRLAGSNHEQFF	TGCGCCAGTCGCCGACTTGCGGGGTCGAACCATGAGCAGTTCTTC
TRBV25-1	medium-sized	TRBJ2-2	TRBD2	CASSEGGLEVGELFF	TGTGCCAGCAGTGAAGGGGGACTAGAGGTAGGGGAGCTGTTTTTT
TRBV5-5	NA	TRBJ2-7	TRBD1	CASSSGQGVEGSYEQYF	TGTGCCAGCAGTTCGGGACAGGGCGTAGAAGGATCCTACGAGCAGTACTTC
TRBV7-9	NA	TRBJ2-4	NA	CASSLEGGNIQYF	TGTGCCAGCAGTCTCGAAGGGGGAAACATTCAGTACTTC
TRBV5-4	NA	TRBJ1-2	NA	CASSLSAFGVYGYTF	TGTGCCAGCAGCTTGAGCGCGTTCGGGGTCTATGGCTACACCTTC
TRBV5-6	NA	TRBJ2-1	NA	CASSFYGGNEQFF	TGTGCCAGCAGCTTCTACGGAGGCAATGAGCAGTTCTTC
TRBV10-3	NA	TRBJ2-2	TRBD2	CAISVESGRGTGELFF	TGTGCCATCAGTGTCGAGAGCGGGAGAGGCACCGGGGAGCTGTTTTTT
TRBV5-1	NA	TRBJ2-1	NA	CASSLYSSRAGGSNEQFF	TGCGCCAGCAGCTTGTACTCCTCACGAGCCGGGGGAAGCAATGAGCAGTTCTTC
TRBV4-1	NA	TRBJ1-5	NA	CASSQAGISNQPQHF	TGCGCCAGCAGCCAGGCAGGGATTAGCAATCAGCCCCAGCATTTT
TRBV2	NA	TRBJ2-5	NA	CASSAGLQETQYF	TGTGCCAGCAGTGCGGGTCTCCAAGAGACCCAGTACTTC
TRBV2	NA	TRBJ2-3	NA	CASSDTRTDTQYF	TGTGCCAGCAGTGACACTAGAACAGATACGCAGTATTTT
TRBV7-2	NA	TRBJ2-7	TRBD2	CASSLVVSGSYEQYF	TGTGCCAGCAGCTTAGTTGTTAGCGGGAGCTACGAGCAGTACTTC
TRBV7-2	NA	TRBJ2-7	TRBD2	CASSLLGWASGGAFYEQYF	TGTGCCAGCAGCTTATTGGGCTGGGCTAGCGGGGGGGCCTTTTACGAGCAGTACTTC
TRBV28	few	TRBJ1-2	NA	CASGVGGIYGYTF	TGTGCCAGCGGGGTGGGGGGAATATATGGCTACACCTTC
TRBV5-4	NA	TRBJ1-1	TRBD1	CASSLQGSTEAFF	TGTGCCAGCAGCTTACAGGGGTCCACTGAAGCTTTCTTT
TRBV28	NA	TRBJ1-5	TRBD1	CASSSGQGDQPQHF	TGTGCCAGCAGTTCCGGACAGGGGGATCAGCCCCAGCATTTT
TRBV7-9	NA	TRBJ2-3	TRBD2	CASRDGLAVADTQYF	TGTGCCAGCAGGGATGGACTAGCGGTCGCAGATACGCAGTATTTT
TRBV19	NA	TRBJ2-4	TRBD1	CASSMGQGQGAVAKNIQYF	TGTGCCAGTAGTATGGGCCAGGGACAGGGAGCTGTAGCCAAAAACATTCAGTACTTC